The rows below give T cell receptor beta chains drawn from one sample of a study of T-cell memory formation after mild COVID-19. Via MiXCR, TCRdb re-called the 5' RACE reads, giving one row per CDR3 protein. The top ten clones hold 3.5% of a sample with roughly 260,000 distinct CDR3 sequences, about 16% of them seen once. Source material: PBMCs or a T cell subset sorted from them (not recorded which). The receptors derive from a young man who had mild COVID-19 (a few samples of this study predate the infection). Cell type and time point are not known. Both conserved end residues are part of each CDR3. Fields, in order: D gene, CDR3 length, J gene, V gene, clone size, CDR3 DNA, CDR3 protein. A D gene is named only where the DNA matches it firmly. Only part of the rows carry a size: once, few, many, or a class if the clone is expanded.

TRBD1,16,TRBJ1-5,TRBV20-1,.,TGCAGTGCTAGACCGGGGACAGGGGCCAGAGTAGAGCCCCAGCATTTT,CSARPGTGARVEPQHF
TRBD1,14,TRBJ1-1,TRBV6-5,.,TGTGCCAGCAGTCGCGACAGGGGGGGCGGTGAAGCTTTCTTT,CASSRDRGGGEAFF
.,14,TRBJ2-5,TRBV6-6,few,TGTGCCAGCAGCGTCGGACATACCCGGGGGACCCAGTACTTC,CASSVGHTRGTQYF
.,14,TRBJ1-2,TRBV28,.,TGTGCCAGCAGACTCGGACAGCTAAGCTATGGCTACACCTTC,CASRLGQLSYGYTF
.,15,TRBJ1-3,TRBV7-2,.,TGTGCCAGCAGGGCACAAAGTTTGACTGGAAACACCATATATTTT,CASRAQSLTGNTIYF
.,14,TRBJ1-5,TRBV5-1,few,TGCGCCAGCAGCTTGGCAGGGAGGGAAGAGCCCCAGCATTTT,CASSLAGREEPQHF
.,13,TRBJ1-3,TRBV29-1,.,TGCAGCGTTCATCTGGGGAGTGGAAACACCATATATTTT,CSVHLGSGNTIYF
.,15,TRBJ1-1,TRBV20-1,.,TGCAGTGCTAGTAACCTTCGGCGGATGAACACTGAAGCTTTCTTT,CSASNLRRMNTEAFF
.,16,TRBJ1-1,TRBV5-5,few,TGTGCCAGCAGCTTGTTTACAGGCGTGCGGAACACTGAAGCTTTCTTT,CASSLFTGVRNTEAFF
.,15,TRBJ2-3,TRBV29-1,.,TGCAGCGTTGAAGTACTACCGGGGGACACAGATACGCAGTATTTT,CSVEVLPGDTDTQYF
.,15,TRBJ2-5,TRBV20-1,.,TGCAGTGCTAGAGTACCGCAGGGGAGATGGGAGACCCAGTACTTC,CSARVPQGRWETQYF
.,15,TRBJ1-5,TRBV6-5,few,TGTGCCAGCAGTTACTCGTACAGGAACAATCAGCCCCAGCATTTT,CASSYSYRNNQPQHF
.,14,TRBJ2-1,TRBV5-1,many,TGCGCCAGCAGCTTTGGGACAAGATACAATGAGCAGTTCTTC,CASSFGTRYNEQFF
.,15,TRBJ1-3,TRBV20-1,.,TGCAGTGCTCTTGACGGGGGACTCTCTGGAAACACCATATATTTT,CSALDGGLSGNTIYF
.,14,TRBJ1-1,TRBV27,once,TGTGCCAGCAGCCGTCATCAGGGGAACACTGAAGCTTTCTTT,CASSRHQGNTEAFF
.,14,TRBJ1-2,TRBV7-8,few,TGTGCCAGCAGCCTCGGACTGACGTTCTATGGCTACACCTTC,CASSLGLTFYGYTF
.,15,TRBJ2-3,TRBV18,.,TGTGCCAGCTCACCTTCACCGTCTAGCACAGATACGCAGTATTTT,CASSPSPSSTDTQYF
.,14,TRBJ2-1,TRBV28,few,TGTGCCAGCAGTCTGGGGTCCACCTACAATGAGCAGTTCTTC,CASSLGSTYNEQFF
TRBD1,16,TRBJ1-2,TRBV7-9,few,TGTGCCAGCAGCGTAAGCCCGGGACAGCTTAACTATGGCTACACCTTC,CASSVSPGQLNYGYTF
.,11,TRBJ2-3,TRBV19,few,TGTGCCAGTAGAGACACAGATACGCAGTATTTT,CASRDTDTQYF
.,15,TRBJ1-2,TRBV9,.,TGTGCCAGCAGCACCAGGACGGGGGGCGGGGATGGCTACACCTTC,CASSTRTGGGDGYTF
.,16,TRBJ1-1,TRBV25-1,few,TGTGCCAGCAGTAAAAGACGGACCCAAGATAACACTGAAGCTTTCTTT,CASSKRRTQDNTEAFF
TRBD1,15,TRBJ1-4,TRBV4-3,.,TGCGCCAGCAGCGGGCGGGACAGGGGGTCTGAAAAACTGTTTTTT,CASSGRDRGSEKLFF
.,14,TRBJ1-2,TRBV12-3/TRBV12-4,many,TGTGCCAGCAGCTTAGACAGGCCGAACTATGGCTACACCTTC,CASSLDRPNYGYTF